The entry below gives a single T cell receptor (beta chain) sequence along with its context. Its recognized antigen is unknown. Base qualities are not at hand, and no much larger clone is one base apart. The donors were healthy, HIV-negative adults who had no recently reported acute infections or vaccinations. Only Caucasian adults living in Nashville, Tennessee, USA were represented among the donors. CD4+ T cells were enriched through magnetic negative selection, after which naive cells were positively selected on CD45RA and the remaining negative fraction served as the memory subset. After blood collection by leukapheresis, PBMCs were isolated using Ficoll-Histopaque density gradient centrifugation and then cryopreserved in the vapor phase of liquid nitrogen. Purity and quantity of every magnetically sorted T cell population were checked by analytical flow cytometry. Genomic DNA was isolated from every sorted fraction and measured by UV absorbance on a Nanodrop 2000c.

Using the deep immunoSEQ assay, multiplex PCR amplified TCR CDR3 regions from genomic DNA. Extracted genomic DNA from each cell subset was distributed evenly across all wells of several immunoSEQ 96-well plates, and each plate was treated as a replicate. For sorted subsets, approximately 190 ng genomic DNA, equal to 30,000 to 35,000 T cell genomes, was loaded into each replicate PCR. The purified libraries were quantified using a Qubit 3.0 fluorometer, sized with a Bioanalyzer 2100, and then quantified again using the KAPA Library Quantification kit. Each immunoSEQ 96-well plate was sequenced on its own single-read 150-cycle Illumina NextSeq 550 flow cell. The original pipeline was this. The immunoSEQ output contained only junctional sequences without quality scores, so filtering could not match that applied to full-length reads. Sequences were annotated with PyIR, a Python wrapper for IgBLAST v1.9, using IMGT germline references to assign V/J genes and CDR3. Reads with weak V/J assignments (E-value above 1e-6), missing CDR3, stop codons, out-of-frame junctions, or ambiguous translated residues were removed. V3J clonotypes were defined by identical inferred V gene, J gene, and CDR3 amino acid sequence. Percentage overlap between repertoires was computed as shared unique clonotypes divided by the size of the smaller repertoire. Richness of each repertoire was evaluated using RTK rarefaction, the Chao1 estimator, and Recon v2.1 estimates of unobserved clonotypes. OLGA was used to compute generation probabilities for all TCRbeta clonotypes that the gDNA method yielded from four donors. The table comes from immuneACCESS by way of TCRdb, which keeps in-frame sequences with V and J called. Part of the clones is missing from these tables; in studies checked, under half for an unresolved V gene and the rest for unknown reasons. D and trimming were read from the DNA, whereas the V and J calls and clone size are those reported in that table. This sample gives some 350,000 clones in total; about 74% of them show up just once. The top ten constitute 10% of the sample.

CDR1 MNHEY and CDR2 SVGAGI are derived from the germline V gene. The CDR3 runs 15 residues from the cysteine to the phenylalanine. Left in the record is the CDR3 DNA by itself, 45 bases read in frame from the first base. V and J are truncated by 2 bases and 2 bases respectively, leaving an intervening sequence of 10 bases. The record originates from a study of shared clonotypes between healthy human individuals (TCRdb year 2020). Background for the entire study: Two women and three men aged 18 to 49 years were included in the cohort. For each donor, CD4 naive and CD4 memory were each given three plates, CD8 naive was given two plates, and CD8 memory was given one plate. Blood TCR repertoires of roughly five healthy adults were deeply sequenced to estimate repertoire size and the extent of clonotype sharing between individuals. To increase sequencing depth and limit assay-specific biases, TCR repertoire library preparation and sequencing were carried out by different laboratories using diverse techniques. Per donor, leukapheresis produced somewhere between about 0.8 and 9 billion PBMCs.

Beyond this particular receptor, the publication reports: Incomplete sequencing was indicated by rarefaction of sorted-subset datasets, despite the large sequencing depth. When several donors were compared, the shared fraction of clonotypes was 5% to 6.5% for naive CD4, less than 4% for naive CD8, 2.3% for memory CD4, and around 0.4% for memory CD8. The genetic and exposure-history diversity represented was limited by the small number of donors. Estimated clonotype richness was generally larger for naive than for memory subsets. Compared with non-shared clonotypes, the clonotypes found in all four sorted-subset donors had higher generation probabilities. Sampling was limited to blood, and TCR repertoires in tissue likely differ from TCR repertoires in blood. Pairwise subsampling indicated that sequencing depth was expected to affect the degree of clonotype sharing among donors.

This TCR was recovered from a man under 40 in good health. Sequenced material: memory CD4+ T cells sorted from blood. According to the study, the label for this sample's cell subset or site signals: CD45RA-negative fraction. The chain is encoded by TRBV6-5 joined to TRBJ1-3; the D gene identity is not certain. The CDR3 corresponds to CASSYRETTGNTIYF. The DNA reads TGTGCCAGCAGTTACAGGGAGACGACTGGAAACACCATATATTTT.